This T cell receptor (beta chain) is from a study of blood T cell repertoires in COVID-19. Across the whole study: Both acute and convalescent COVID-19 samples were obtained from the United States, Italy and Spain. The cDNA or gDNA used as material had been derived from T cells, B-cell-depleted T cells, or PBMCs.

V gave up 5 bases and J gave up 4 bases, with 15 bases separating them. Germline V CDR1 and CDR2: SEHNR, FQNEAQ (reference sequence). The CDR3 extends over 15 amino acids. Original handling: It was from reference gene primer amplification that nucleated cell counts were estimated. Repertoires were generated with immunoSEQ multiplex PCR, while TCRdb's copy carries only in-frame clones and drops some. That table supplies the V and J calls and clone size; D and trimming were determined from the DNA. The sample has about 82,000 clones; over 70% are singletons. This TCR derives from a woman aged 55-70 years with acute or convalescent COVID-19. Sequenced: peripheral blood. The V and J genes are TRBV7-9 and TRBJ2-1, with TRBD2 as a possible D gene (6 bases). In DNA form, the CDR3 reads TGTGCCAGCAGCCCTCCCGGGACTCCATACAATGAGCAGTTCTTC. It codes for CASSPPGTPYNEQFF.